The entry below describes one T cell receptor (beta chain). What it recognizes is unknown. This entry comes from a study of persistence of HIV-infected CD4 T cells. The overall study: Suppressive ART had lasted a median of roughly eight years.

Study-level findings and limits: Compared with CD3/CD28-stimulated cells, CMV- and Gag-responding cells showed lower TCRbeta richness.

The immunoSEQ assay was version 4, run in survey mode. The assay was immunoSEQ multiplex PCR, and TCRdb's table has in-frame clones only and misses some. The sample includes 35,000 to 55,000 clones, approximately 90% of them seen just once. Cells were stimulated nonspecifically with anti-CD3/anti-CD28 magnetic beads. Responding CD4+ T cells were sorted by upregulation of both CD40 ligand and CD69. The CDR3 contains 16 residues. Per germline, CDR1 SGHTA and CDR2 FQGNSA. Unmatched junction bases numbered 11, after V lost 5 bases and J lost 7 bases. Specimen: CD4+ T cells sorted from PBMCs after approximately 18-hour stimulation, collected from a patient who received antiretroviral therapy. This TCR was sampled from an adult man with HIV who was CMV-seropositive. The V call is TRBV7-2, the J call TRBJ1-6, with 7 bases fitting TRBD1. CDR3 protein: CASSPQRQGMNSPLHF. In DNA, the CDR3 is TGTGCCAGCAGCCCCCAACGACAGGGAATGAATTCACCCCTCCACTTT.